These T cell receptor beta chains were read from a single sample in a study of OX40 agonist ivuxolimab in advanced cancers. The assay was immunoSEQ multiplex PCR, and TCRdb's table has in-frame clones only and misses some. Seen here are approximately 12,000 clones, under 75% observed once, and the top ten hold over 9.5%. The input for sequencing was CD4+ or CD8+ T cells sorted from blood, taken in a trial of the OX40 agonist ivuxolimab. The receptors derive from an adult with an advanced solid tumor such as melanoma, head and neck, liver or kidney cancer. The CDR3 runs from the conserved cysteine through the conserved F or W. The D gene is left open where the match is weak. Rows give clone size only sometimes, using once, few, many, or a class for an expanded clone.

j_call v_call clone_size d_call cdr3_nt cdr3_aa
TRBJ1-5 TRBV6-1 medium-sized TRBD1 TGTGCCAGCAGCCTGGACAGGGGGTTTAATCAGCCCCAGCATTTT CASSLDRGFNQPQHF
TRBJ1-1 TRBV6-6 - - TGTGCCAGCAGTTACGTGAGTAGGACTGAAGCTTTCTTT CASSYVSRTEAFF
TRBJ1-1 TRBV2 few - TGTGCCAGCAGTGTTGACAGACCCCGGCATTTCTTT CASSVDRPRHFF
TRBJ2-5 TRBV7-9 - TRBD1 TGTGCCAGCAGCTATGAGGGGGCCGTGGGGTACTTC CASSYEGAVGYF
TRBJ2-5 TRBV4-1 few TRBD2 TGCGCCAGCAGCCAAGTAGGCCTAGCGGGAGCGCGAGAGACCCAGTACTTC CASSQVGLAGARETQYF
TRBJ2-3 TRBV19 few - TGTGCCAGTAGTATAGATCGAGCGGGCCATACGCAGTATTTT CASSIDRAGHTQYF
TRBJ1-1 TRBV6-5 - - TGTGCCAGCAGTTACGGCAGAAACACTGAAGCTTTCTTT CASSYGRNTEAFF
TRBJ1-5 TRBV19 - TRBD1 TGTGCCAGTAGTATCGGACAGGGGGCGAATCAGCCCCAGCATTTT CASSIGQGANQPQHF
TRBJ2-7 TRBV19 - - TGTGCCAGTAGTATCAGGCCGAACTACGAGCAGTACTTC CASSIRPNYEQYF
TRBJ1-2 TRBV7-9 - - TGTGCCAGCAGCTTAGATCAGGGGCTGAACTATGGCTACACCTTC CASSLDQGLNYGYTF
TRBJ1-1 TRBV19 - - TGTGCCAGTAGTGAAGGGGTGTGGACTGAAGCTTTCTTT CASSEGVWTEAFF
TRBJ2-1 TRBV19 - - TGTGCCAGTAGTGTTGAAGCGGGCCCCGGTATCTATGAGCAGTTCTTC CASSVEAGPGIYEQFF
TRBJ2-1 TRBV27 few - TGTGCCAGCAGTTTAGATCCATTAGGTGAGCAGTTCTTC CASSLDPLGEQFF
TRBJ2-2 TRBV29-1 - TRBD1 TGCAGCGTGTCCGGGACAGGGGTTATCGGGGAGCTGTTTTTT CSVSGTGVIGELFF
TRBJ1-1 TRBV4-3 - - TGCGCCAGCAGCCAACAAACGAGGGCTACTGAAGCTTTCTTT CASSQQTRATEAFF
TRBJ2-1 TRBV9 - TRBD2 TGTGCCAGCAGCGTAGCGGGGGGCTCCTACAATGAGCAGTTCTTC CASSVAGGSYNEQFF
TRBJ2-6 TRBV6-4 - - TGTGCCAGCAGTGCCTCAGCAGACTCTGGGGCCAACGTCCTGACTTTC CASSASADSGANVLTF
TRBJ2-1 TRBV4-2 - TRBD2 TGTGCCAGCAGCCAACCCCCTAGCGGGGGGGACAATGAGCAGTTCTTC CASSQPPSGGDNEQFF
TRBJ2-7 TRBV28 - TRBD1 TGTGCCAGCAGTTTAGGGGGACAGGGTGGCGAGCAGTACTTC CASSLGGQGGEQYF
TRBJ2-2 TRBV28 - TRBD2 TGTGCCAGCAGTTTATCGGCGGGAGGGTTCGGGGAGCTGTTTTTT CASSLSAGGFGELFF
TRBJ2-6 TRBV2 once - TGTGCCAGCAGTGAAGCTTGGTCTGGGGCCAACGTCCTGACTTTC CASSEAWSGANVLTF
TRBJ2-1 TRBV7-3 - TRBD2 TGTGCCAGCAGCTTAATCGGGGGGTCATACAATGAGCAGTTCTTC CASSLIGGSYNEQFF
TRBJ2-1 TRBV18 - - TGTGCCAGCTCAGTTGTATCTACCGGGTTGTATGAGCAGTTCTTC CASSVVSTGLYEQFF
TRBJ2-5 TRBV7-2 - TRBD2 TGTGCCAGCAGACCTAGCGGGGGGGAGACCCAGTACTTC CASRPSGGETQYF
TRBJ1-1 TRBV28 - TRBD1 TGTGCCAGCAGCTTAGGGGGCGTTGAAGCTTTCTTT CASSLGGVEAFF
TRBJ2-7 TRBV19 - - TGTGCCAGTAGTGCGGACTTCTACGAGCAGTACTTC CASSADFYEQYF
TRBJ1-1 TRBV28 medium-sized - TGTGCCAGCAGTTTTCGGTCCAGGGGCCTGAACACTGAAGCTTTCTTT CASSFRSRGLNTEAFF
TRBJ2-5 TRBV5-4 - - TGTGCCAGCAGCTACCCGACGGAGTACCAAGAGACCCAGTACTTC CASSYPTEYQETQYF
TRBJ2-1 TRBV27 - TRBD2 TGTGCCAGCAGTCTAGCGGGAGTTGTCAATGAGCAGTTCTTC CASSLAGVVNEQFF
TRBJ1-3 TRBV6-1 - TRBD1 TGTGCCAGCAGTGAAGAGATATGGGACAGGGGAACTGGAAACACCATATATTTT CASSEEIWDRGTGNTIYF
TRBJ2-3 TRBV7-8 - - TGTGCCAGCAGCTACCTCCCAAGAGGGGTGCGCACAGATACGCAGTATTTT CASSYLPRGVRTDTQYF
TRBJ2-2 TRBV6-6 few TRBD2 TGTGCCACCAACCTAGCGGGTCCGGGCACCGGGGAGCTGTTTTTT CATNLAGPGTGELFF
TRBJ2-7 TRBV2 - - TGTGCCAGCAGCTCACCCACGACGGGGGCTCCCTACGAGCAGTACTTC CASSSPTTGAPYEQYF
TRBJ2-7 TRBV29-1 - - TGCAGCGCTTGGGACGGCGGTAGGCGGTACGAGCAGTACTTC CSAWDGGRRYEQYF
TRBJ2-3 TRBV6-4 - - TGTGCCAGCAGTGTTGGGGGGTCAGATACGCAGTATTTT CASSVGGSDTQYF
TRBJ1-4 TRBV5-1 - TRBD1 TGCGCCAGCAGCTTGATGGGGGGACAGACTAATGAAAAACTGTTTTTT CASSLMGGQTNEKLFF
TRBJ2-7 TRBV29-1 few TRBD2 TGCAGCGCGTGGACTAGCGGGGCTTACGAGCAGTACTTC CSAWTSGAYEQYF
TRBJ2-5 TRBV9 - TRBD1 TGTGCCAGCAGCGTAGAAGGGGGCGGGGAGACCCAGTACTTC CASSVEGGGETQYF
TRBJ2-7 TRBV14 - - TGTGCCAGCAGCCAAGCCTCCTACGAGCAGTACTTC CASSQASYEQYF
TRBJ2-7 TRBV2 - - TGTGCCAGCAGAGGCGGAGGGCCTCTCTCCTACGAGCAGTACTTC CASRGGGPLSYEQYF
TRBJ1-2 TRBV6-5 - - TGTGCCAGCAGTTACTCGGGGAGAAATGGCTACACCTTC CASSYSGRNGYTF
TRBJ2-1 TRBV19 large - TGTGCCAGTAGTATCGACACGGGTTCGTACAATGAGCAGTTCTTC CASSIDTGSYNEQFF
TRBJ2-3 TRBV27 - - TGTGCCAGCAGTTCCCAAACCTCTAGCACAGATACGCAGTATTTT CASSSQTSSTDTQYF
TRBJ2-2 TRBV11-3 - TRBD1 TGTGCCAGCAGCTCCAGGACAGGGGGCGGGGAGCTGTTTTTT CASSSRTGGGELFF
TRBJ2-7 TRBV27 - - TGTGCCAGCAGTTTGGGCAGGTCCTACGAGCAGTACTTC CASSLGRSYEQYF
TRBJ1-3 TRBV6-5 - - TGTGCCAGCGGCTCATCTGGAAACACCATATATTTT CASGSSGNTIYF
TRBJ1-4 TRBV7-6 - - TGTGCCAGCAGCCTTGGGGAGGGAAAACTGTTTTTT CASSLGEGKLFF
TRBJ2-1 TRBV19 - TRBD2 TGTGCCAGTAAAACGGCGGGAGGATCGGGGAATGAGCAGTTCTTC CASKTAGGSGNEQFF
TRBJ2-7 TRBV19 - - TGTGCCAGTAGTCGCGGGACCCCAGCCTACGAGCAGTACTTC CASSRGTPAYEQYF
TRBJ2-1 TRBV9 once TRBD1 TGTGCCAGCAGCAACGGGCAGGGGGTAGGAGTGAATGAGCAGTTCTTC CASSNGQGVGVNEQFF
TRBJ2-2 TRBV7-9 - - TGTGCCAGCAGTCAAGGGTACACCGGGGAGCTGTTTTTT CASSQGYTGELFF
TRBJ2-7 TRBV19 - TRBD1 TGTGCCAGTAGCATCCTCCCAGGGGGCGCGAACGAGCAGTACTTC CASSILPGGANEQYF
TRBJ1-1 TRBV19 - TRBD1 TGTGCCAGTAGCCCCGGGACAGGGATGAACACTGAAGCTTTCTTT CASSPGTGMNTEAFF
TRBJ2-5 TRBV28 few TRBD1 TGTGCCAGCTGGGGGACAGGGGAAGAGACCCAGTACTTC CASWGTGEETQYF
TRBJ2-1 TRBV28 - - TGTGCCAGCACCGGGGGAAGCCATGAGCAGTTCTTC CASTGGSHEQFF
TRBJ2-2 TRBV28 - TRBD2 TGTGCCAGCAGTTACGGGGGGGCGGACACCGGGGAGCTGTTTTTT CASSYGGADTGELFF
TRBJ2-5 TRBV7-9 - - TGTGCCAGCAGCTTAGAGACAGAAACCGAAGAGACCCAGTACTTC CASSLETETEETQYF
TRBJ2-7 TRBV6-6 - TRBD2 TGTGCCAGCAGTTACTCAGCGGGAGGGGCCTACGAGCAGTACTTC CASSYSAGGAYEQYF
TRBJ2-2 TRBV21-1 - - TGTGCCAGCAGCAAAGAGGGGCAGGGGTTACCTACGAACACCGGGGAGCTGTTTTTT CASSKEGQGLPTNTGELFF